Reported below is one T cell receptor beta chain. This clone was seen just once. There is no known antigen for this receptor. Base qualities are missing; no much larger clone stands one base away. TCR CDR3 regions were amplified from genomic DNA by multiplex PCR using the deep immunoSEQ assay. For each cell subset, the extracted genomic DNA was distributed evenly across all wells of several immunoSEQ 96-well plates, and each plate served as one replicate. Each replicate PCR for sorted subsets received about 220 ng genomic DNA, equal to tens of thousands of T cell genomes. Purified libraries were quantified with a Qubit 3.0 fluorometer, sized on a Bioanalyzer 2100, and re-quantified with the KAPA Library Quantification kit. Every immunoSEQ 96-well plate was sequenced on a separate single-read 150-cycle Illumina NextSeq 550 flow cell. The source study handled its data this way. The immunoSEQ output contained only junctional sequences without quality scores, so filtering could not match that applied to full-length reads. To assign V/J genes and CDR3, sequences were annotated using PyIR, a Python wrapper for IgBLAST v1.9, with IMGT germline references. Reads with weak V/J assignments (E-value above 1e-6), missing CDR3, stop codons, out-of-frame junctions, or ambiguous translated residues were removed. V3J clonotypes were defined as sequences sharing the same inferred V gene, J gene, and CDR3 amino acid sequence. The percentage overlap between two repertoires was calculated by dividing the number of shared unique clonotypes by the size of the smaller repertoire. Three approaches were used to assess repertoire richness: RTK rarefaction, the Chao1 estimator, and Recon v2.1 estimates of unobserved clonotypes. For all TCRbeta clonotypes obtained by the gDNA method from a few donors, generation probabilities were computed with OLGA. TCRdb took this table from immuneACCESS and kept in-frame rearrangements with V and J called. Such tables lack part of the clones; where checked against another copy, unresolved V genes explain under half of the gap, and the rest is unexplained. For V, J and clone size, that table is used; D and trimming come from the DNA. This sample holds about 730,000 clones; about two thirds were observed only once. The ten largest clonotypes hold approximately 2% of the sample.

Donors were healthy HIV-negative adults with no recently reported acute infections or vaccinations. Only Caucasian adults living in Nashville, Tennessee, USA were represented among the donors. CD4+ T cells were enriched by magnetic negative selection, after which naive cells were positively selected on CD45RA and the negative fraction was taken as the memory subset. Blood was obtained by leukapheresis, after which PBMCs were separated by Ficoll-Histopaque density gradient centrifugation and cryopreserved in liquid nitrogen vapor phase. Analytical flow cytometry was used to check the purity and quantity of each magnetically sorted T cell population. Genomic DNA was isolated from each sorted fraction and quantified by UV absorbance on a Nanodrop 2000c. The data are from a study of shared clonotypes between healthy human individuals (dated by TCRdb to the early 2020s). The study in broad terms: The cohort comprised two women and a few men aged 18 to 49 years. For each donor, CD4 naive and CD4 memory were each run on three plates, CD8 naive on two plates, and CD8 memory on one plate. To estimate repertoire size and how much clonotypes are shared between individuals, the study performed deep sequencing of blood TCR repertoires from roughly five healthy adults. To increase sequencing depth and limit assay-specific biases, different laboratories used diverse techniques to prepare libraries and sequence TCR repertoires. Leukapheresis yielded between about 0.94 and 8.9 billion PBMCs per donor. What the study reported, not specific to this receptor: Clonotypes shared by all four sorted-subset donors showed higher generation probabilities than non-shared clonotypes. When a handful of donors were compared, the shared fraction of clonotypes was about 5% for naive CD4, 3.5% for naive CD8, more than 2% for memory CD4, and 0.35% to 0.4% for memory CD8. The genetic and exposure-history diversity represented was limited by the small number of donors. Only blood was sampled, and tissue TCR repertoires likely differ from those in blood. Incomplete sequencing was indicated by rarefaction of sorted-subset datasets, despite the large sequencing depth. Estimated clonotype richness was generally larger for naive than for memory subsets. Pairwise subsampling led to the expectation that sequencing depth would affect the degree of clonotype sharing among donors.

According to the germline V gene, CDR1 reads MGHRA and CDR2 reads YSYEKL. V is trimmed back by 2 bases and J by 4 bases, and the junction contains 11 bases that no gene match accounts for. Taken from cysteine to phenylalanine, the CDR3 has 19 residues. Only CDR3 DNA remains: 57 bases, in frame from the first base. The source is a woman aged 25 to 39 in good health. The sample taken for sequencing was memory CD4+ T cells sorted from blood. The intended sense of this specimen's cell subset or site label: CD45RA-negative fraction. The chain is assembled from TRBV4-1 and TRBJ2-3; 14 junctional bases match TRBD2. The bases are TGCGCCAGCAGCCAACACACGGGACTAGCGGGAGTGGGTTCAGATACGCAGTATTTT. This encodes CASSQHTGLAGVGSDTQYF.